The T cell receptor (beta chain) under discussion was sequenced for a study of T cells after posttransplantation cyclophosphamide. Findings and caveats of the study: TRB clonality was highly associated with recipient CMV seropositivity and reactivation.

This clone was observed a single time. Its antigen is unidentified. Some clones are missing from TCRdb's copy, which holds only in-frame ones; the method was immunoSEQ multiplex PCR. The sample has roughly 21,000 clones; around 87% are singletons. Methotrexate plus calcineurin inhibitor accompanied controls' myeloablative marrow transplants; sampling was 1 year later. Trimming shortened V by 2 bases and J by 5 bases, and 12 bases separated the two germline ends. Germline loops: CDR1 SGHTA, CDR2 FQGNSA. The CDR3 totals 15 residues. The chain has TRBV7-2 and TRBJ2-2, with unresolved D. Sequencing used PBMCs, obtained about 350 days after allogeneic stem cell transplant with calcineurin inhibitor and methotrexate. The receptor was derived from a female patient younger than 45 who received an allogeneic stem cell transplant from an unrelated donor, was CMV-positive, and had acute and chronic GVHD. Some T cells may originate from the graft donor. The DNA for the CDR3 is TGTGCCAGCAGCTTACTAGAGGATTGGACCGGGGAGCTGTTTTTT. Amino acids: CASSLLEDWTGELFF.